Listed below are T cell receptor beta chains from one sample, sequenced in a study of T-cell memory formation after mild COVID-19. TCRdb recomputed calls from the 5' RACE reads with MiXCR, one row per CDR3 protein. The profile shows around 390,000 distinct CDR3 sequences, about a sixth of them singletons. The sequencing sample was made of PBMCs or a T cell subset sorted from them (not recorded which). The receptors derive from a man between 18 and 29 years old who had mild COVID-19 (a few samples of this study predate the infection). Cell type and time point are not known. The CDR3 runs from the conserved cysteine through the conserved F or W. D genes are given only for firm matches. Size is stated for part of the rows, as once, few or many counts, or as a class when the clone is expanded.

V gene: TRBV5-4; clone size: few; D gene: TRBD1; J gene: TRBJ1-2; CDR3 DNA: TGTGCCAGCAGCTTGCCGGGACAGGGCTATGGCTACACCTTC; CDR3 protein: CASSLPGQGYGYTF
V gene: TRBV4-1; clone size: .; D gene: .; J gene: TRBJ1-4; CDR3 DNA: TGCGCCAGCAGCCTGTGGGACGGTCGTAATGAAAAACTGTTTTTT; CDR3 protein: CASSLWDGRNEKLFF
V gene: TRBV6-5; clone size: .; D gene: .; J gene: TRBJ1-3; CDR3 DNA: TGTGCCAGCACCAGATACGGAGAGGGGGACGGAAACACCATATATTTT; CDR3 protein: CASTRYGEGDGNTIYF
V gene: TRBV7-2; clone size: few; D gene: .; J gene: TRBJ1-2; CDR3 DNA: TGTGCCAGCAGCCCTCAAGTTACAGGAAGTCCCGGCTACACCTTC; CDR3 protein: CASSPQVTGSPGYTF
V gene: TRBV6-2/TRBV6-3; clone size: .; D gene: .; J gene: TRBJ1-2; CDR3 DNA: TGTGCCTGCAGCCCCTCCGCTAACTATGGCTACACCTTC; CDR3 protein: CACSPSANYGYTF
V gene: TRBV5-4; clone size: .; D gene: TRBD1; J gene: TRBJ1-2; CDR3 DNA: TGTGCCAGCAGCTCGCCGACAGGGCAAAACTATGGCTACACCTTC; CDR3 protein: CASSSPTGQNYGYTF
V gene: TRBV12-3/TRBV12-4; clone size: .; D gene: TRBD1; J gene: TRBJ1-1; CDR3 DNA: TGTGCCAGCAGTTTTCCCCGAACCGGGACAGTGAACACTGAAGCTTTCTTT; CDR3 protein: CASSFPRTGTVNTEAFF
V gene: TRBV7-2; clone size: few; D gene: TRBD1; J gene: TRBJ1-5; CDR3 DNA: TGTGCCAGCAGGGTGACAGGGGGTAGCAATCAGCCCCAGCATTTT; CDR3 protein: CASRVTGGSNQPQHF
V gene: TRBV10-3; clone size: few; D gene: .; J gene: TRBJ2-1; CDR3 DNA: TGTGCCATCAGTGTTGGGGCGGCCGGTGAGCAGTTCTTC; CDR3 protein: CAISVGAAGEQFF
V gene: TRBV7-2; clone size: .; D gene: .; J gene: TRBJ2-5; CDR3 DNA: TGTGCCAGCAGCTTTGACGGGGCTCAATTGACCCAGTACTTC; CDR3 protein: CASSFDGAQLTQYF
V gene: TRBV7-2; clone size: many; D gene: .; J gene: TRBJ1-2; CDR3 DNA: TGTGCCAGCAGCTTAGCGCGGAGACAGTCCTATGGCTACACCTTC; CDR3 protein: CASSLARRQSYGYTF
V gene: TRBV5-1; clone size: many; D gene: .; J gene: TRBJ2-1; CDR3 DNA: TGCGCCAGCAGCGAGGACACCAATGAGCAGTTCTTC; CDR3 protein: CASSEDTNEQFF
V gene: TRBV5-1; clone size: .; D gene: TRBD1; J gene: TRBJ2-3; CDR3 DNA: TGCGCCAGCAGCCGCGGGACAGGGGTCCTCGTGGATACGCAGTATTTT; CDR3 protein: CASSRGTGVLVDTQYF
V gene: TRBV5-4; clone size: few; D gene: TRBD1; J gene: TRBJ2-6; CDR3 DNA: TGTGCCAGCAGCTTCAGGGGGCGCGGGGCCAACGTCCTGACTTTC; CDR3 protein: CASSFRGRGANVLTF
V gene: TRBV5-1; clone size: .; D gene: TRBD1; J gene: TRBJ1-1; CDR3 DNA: TGCGCCAGCAGCAGGGGACAGCCGCTATGGGATGAAGCTTTCTTT; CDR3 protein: CASSRGQPLWDEAFF
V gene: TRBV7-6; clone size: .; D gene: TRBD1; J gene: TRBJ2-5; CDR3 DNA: TGTGCCAGCAGCGCGGGACAGGGGAAAGGCGAGACCCAGTACTTC; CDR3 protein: CASSAGQGKGETQYF
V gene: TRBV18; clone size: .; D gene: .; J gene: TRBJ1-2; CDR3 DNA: TGTGCCAGCTCGCCTAACGACGGGAACTATGGCTACACCTTC; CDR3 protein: CASSPNDGNYGYTF
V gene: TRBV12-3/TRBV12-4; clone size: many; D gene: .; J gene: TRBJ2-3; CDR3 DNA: TGTGCCAGCAGGGGAGATACGCAGTATTTT; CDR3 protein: CASRGDTQYF
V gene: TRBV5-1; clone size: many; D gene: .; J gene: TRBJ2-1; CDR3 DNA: TGCGCCAGCAGCACAGCAGCCTACAATGAGCAGTTCTTC; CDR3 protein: CASSTAAYNEQFF
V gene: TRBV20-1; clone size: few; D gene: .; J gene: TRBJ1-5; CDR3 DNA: TGCAGTGCTAGACAGGGAGAGAATCAGCCCCAGCATTTT; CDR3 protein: CSARQGENQPQHF
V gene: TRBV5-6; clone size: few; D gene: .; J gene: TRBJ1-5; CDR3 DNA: TGTGCCAGCAGCTTGGGGGTGTGGTCTAGCAATCAGCCCCAGCATTTT; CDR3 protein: CASSLGVWSSNQPQHF
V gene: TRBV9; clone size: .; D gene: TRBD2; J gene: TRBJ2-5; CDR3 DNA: TGTGCCAGCAGCGTAGTCCAGGGAGGGCGAGAGACCCAGTACTTC; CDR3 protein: CASSVVQGGRETQYF
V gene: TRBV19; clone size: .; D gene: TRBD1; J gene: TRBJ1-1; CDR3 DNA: TGTGCCACCGCCGGGACAGGGAAAACTGAAGCTTTCTTT; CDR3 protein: CATAGTGKTEAFF
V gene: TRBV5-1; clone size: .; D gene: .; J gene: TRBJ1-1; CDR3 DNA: TGCGCCAGCAGCATCTTATCCAGGGGAGACACTGAAGCTTTCTTT; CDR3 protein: CASSILSRGDTEAFF
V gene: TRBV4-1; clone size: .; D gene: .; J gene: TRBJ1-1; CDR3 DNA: TGCGCCAGCAGCTTAAAAGGGGGATACGCTGAAGCTTTCTTT; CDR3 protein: CASSLKGGYAEAFF
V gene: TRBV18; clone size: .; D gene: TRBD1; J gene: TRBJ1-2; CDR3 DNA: TGTGCCAGCTCACCTACCGGACAGGGTGGCTATGGCTACACCTTC; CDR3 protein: CASSPTGQGGYGYTF
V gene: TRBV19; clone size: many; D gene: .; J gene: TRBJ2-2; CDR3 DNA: TGTGCCAGTACGGTCATCGGGTCCGGGGAGCTGTTTTTT; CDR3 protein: CASTVIGSGELFF
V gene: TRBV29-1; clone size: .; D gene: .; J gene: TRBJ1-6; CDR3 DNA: TGCAGCGTTCGGGACGGTAATTCACCCCTCCACTTT; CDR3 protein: CSVRDGNSPLHF
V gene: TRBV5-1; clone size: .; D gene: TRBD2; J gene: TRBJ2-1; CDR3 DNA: TGCGCCAGCACGGAGCGGGGGGGCGTTTACAATGAGCAGTTCTTC; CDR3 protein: CASTERGGVYNEQFF
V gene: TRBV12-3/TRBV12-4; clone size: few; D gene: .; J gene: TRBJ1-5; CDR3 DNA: TGTGCCAGCAGTTCTTGGACCGCGAGCAATCAGCCCCAGCATTTT; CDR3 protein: CASSSWTASNQPQHF
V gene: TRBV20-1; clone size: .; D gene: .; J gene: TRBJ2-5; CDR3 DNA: TGCAGTGCTAGAGATTCGGCAGGAATAGAGACCCAGTACTTC; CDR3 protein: CSARDSAGIETQYF
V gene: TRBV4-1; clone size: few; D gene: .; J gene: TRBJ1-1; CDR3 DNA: TGCGCCAGCAGCCAAGATGGAAAACAGCTCTACACTGAAGCTTTCTTT; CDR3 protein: CASSQDGKQLYTEAFF
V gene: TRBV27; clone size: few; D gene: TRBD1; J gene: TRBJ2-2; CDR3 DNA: TGTGCCAGCAGTTTCCAGGGGGCTCACCGCACCGGGGAGCTGTTTTTT; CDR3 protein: CASSFQGAHRTGELFF
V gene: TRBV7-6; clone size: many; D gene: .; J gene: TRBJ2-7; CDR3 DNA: TGTGCCAGCAGCTTAGATCACGGGGGCAGCGAGCAGTACTTC; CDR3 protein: CASSLDHGGSEQYF
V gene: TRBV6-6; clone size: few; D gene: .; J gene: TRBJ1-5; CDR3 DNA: TGTGCCAGCAGTTACTCTTCTCAGCCCCAGCATTTT; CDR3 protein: CASSYSSQPQHF
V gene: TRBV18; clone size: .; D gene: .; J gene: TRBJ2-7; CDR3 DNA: TGTGCCAGCTCACCAAGGCTTGCAGGGGACGTATGCGAGCAGTACTTC; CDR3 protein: CASSPRLAGDVCEQYF
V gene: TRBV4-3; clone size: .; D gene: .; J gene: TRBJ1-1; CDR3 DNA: TGCGCCAGCAGCCCTAGACAGGAGAACACTGAAGCTTTCTTT; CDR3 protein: CASSPRQENTEAFF
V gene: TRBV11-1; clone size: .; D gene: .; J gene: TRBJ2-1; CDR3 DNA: TGTGCCAGCGCTTCGGTGGATGAGCAGTTCTTC; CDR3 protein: CASASVDEQFF
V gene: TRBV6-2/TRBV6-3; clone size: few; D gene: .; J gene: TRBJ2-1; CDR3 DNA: TGTGCCAGCAGCAGAAATGGCTACAATGAGCAGTTCTTC; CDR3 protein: CASSRNGYNEQFF
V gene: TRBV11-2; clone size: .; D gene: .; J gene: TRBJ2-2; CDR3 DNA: TGTGCCAGCAGCTTGGCCGGGACGCTGTTTTTT; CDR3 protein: CASSLAGTLFF
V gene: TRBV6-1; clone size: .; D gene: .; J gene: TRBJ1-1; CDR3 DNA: TGTGCCAGCAGTGTTGGGCAGACCGATGAAGCTTTCTTT; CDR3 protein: CASSVGQTDEAFF
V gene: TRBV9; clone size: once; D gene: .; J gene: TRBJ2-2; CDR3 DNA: TGTGCCAGCAGCGTAGGCGACCCAAACCCCGGGGAGCTGTTTTTT; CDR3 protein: CASSVGDPNPGELFF